This T cell receptor beta chain was recovered during a study of T cell responses to AZD1222 COVID-19 vaccine. Study information: Second-dose timings of about 4 or about 12 weeks were pooled. Study observations and caveats: Spike-specific TCR breadth and depth were elevated following two AZD1222 doses. Most donors were white British and more were female, and clonal diversity was possibly underestimated.

Concerning this clone itself: The antigen is unknown.

This CDR3 has 11 residues. The V gene lost 8 bases and the J gene lost 8 bases, with 12 bases spanning the gap. Germline V gene sequence: CDR1 MDHEN, CDR2 SYDVKM. Sequenced by immunoSEQ multiplex PCR; TCRdb stores in-frame clones only, minus some. The repertoire consists of approximately 89,000 clones, with about 88% occurring once and the leading ten covering less than 15%. The TCR was taken from an adult in good health. This rearrangement joins TRBV28 to TRBJ1-2; possible D gene TRBD1, 5 bases. Material: peripheral blood, obtained on day 0 of AZD1222 vaccination. CDR3 sequence reads: CASRWGGGYTF. The CDR3 nucleotides are TGTGCCAGCCGCTGGGGGGGAGGCTACACCTTC.